The subject of this entry is one T cell receptor beta chain. Generated by immunoSEQ multiplex PCR, the TCRdb table keeps only in-frame clones and is missing some. This sample yields about 58,000 clones, of which more than 70% are seen a single time; about 12% belongs to the top ten. These data originate in a study of control samples from healthy donors and cancer patients. Germline V gives CDR1 SGHRS, CDR2 YFSETQ. The CDR3 has 15 amino acids. With V trimmed by 1 base and J by 5 bases, 5 bases remained unmatched. V usage is TRBV5-1 and J usage is TRBJ2-2, with TRBD1 matching over 7 bases. The TCR sequence derives from a woman aged 55-70 years with lung cancer. The sequencing sample was made of PBMCs. This CDR3 is CASSLIETGTGELFF. CDR3 nucleotide sequence: TGCGCCAGCAGCTTGATAGAGACAGGGACCGGGGAGCTGTTTTTT.